This T cell receptor (beta chain) comes out of a study of PD-L1 blockade in urothelial cancer. Using immunoSEQ multiplex PCR, the repertoire was profiled, and TCRdb retains in-frame clones only, with some absent. The sample has more than 40,000 clones, around four fifths seen once. This sample's time point: peripheral blood 6 weeks after treatment start. From germline, CDR1 is LNHDA and CDR2 SQIVND (reference sequence). This CDR3 is built from 14 residues. The trim removed 9 bases at V and 5 bases at J, leaving 7 bases unmatched. Here the sequenced sample was PBMCs, taken around atezolizumab (anti-PD-L1) treatment. This TCR was sampled from a man between 60 and 75 years old with urothelial cancer. The rearrangement links TRBV19 to TRBJ1-6; the match to TRBD1 covers 7 bases. The CDR3 loop is CARGDRLNNSPLHF. The CDR3, as DNA: TGTGCCAGGGGGGACAGATTAAATAATTCACCCCTCCACTTT.